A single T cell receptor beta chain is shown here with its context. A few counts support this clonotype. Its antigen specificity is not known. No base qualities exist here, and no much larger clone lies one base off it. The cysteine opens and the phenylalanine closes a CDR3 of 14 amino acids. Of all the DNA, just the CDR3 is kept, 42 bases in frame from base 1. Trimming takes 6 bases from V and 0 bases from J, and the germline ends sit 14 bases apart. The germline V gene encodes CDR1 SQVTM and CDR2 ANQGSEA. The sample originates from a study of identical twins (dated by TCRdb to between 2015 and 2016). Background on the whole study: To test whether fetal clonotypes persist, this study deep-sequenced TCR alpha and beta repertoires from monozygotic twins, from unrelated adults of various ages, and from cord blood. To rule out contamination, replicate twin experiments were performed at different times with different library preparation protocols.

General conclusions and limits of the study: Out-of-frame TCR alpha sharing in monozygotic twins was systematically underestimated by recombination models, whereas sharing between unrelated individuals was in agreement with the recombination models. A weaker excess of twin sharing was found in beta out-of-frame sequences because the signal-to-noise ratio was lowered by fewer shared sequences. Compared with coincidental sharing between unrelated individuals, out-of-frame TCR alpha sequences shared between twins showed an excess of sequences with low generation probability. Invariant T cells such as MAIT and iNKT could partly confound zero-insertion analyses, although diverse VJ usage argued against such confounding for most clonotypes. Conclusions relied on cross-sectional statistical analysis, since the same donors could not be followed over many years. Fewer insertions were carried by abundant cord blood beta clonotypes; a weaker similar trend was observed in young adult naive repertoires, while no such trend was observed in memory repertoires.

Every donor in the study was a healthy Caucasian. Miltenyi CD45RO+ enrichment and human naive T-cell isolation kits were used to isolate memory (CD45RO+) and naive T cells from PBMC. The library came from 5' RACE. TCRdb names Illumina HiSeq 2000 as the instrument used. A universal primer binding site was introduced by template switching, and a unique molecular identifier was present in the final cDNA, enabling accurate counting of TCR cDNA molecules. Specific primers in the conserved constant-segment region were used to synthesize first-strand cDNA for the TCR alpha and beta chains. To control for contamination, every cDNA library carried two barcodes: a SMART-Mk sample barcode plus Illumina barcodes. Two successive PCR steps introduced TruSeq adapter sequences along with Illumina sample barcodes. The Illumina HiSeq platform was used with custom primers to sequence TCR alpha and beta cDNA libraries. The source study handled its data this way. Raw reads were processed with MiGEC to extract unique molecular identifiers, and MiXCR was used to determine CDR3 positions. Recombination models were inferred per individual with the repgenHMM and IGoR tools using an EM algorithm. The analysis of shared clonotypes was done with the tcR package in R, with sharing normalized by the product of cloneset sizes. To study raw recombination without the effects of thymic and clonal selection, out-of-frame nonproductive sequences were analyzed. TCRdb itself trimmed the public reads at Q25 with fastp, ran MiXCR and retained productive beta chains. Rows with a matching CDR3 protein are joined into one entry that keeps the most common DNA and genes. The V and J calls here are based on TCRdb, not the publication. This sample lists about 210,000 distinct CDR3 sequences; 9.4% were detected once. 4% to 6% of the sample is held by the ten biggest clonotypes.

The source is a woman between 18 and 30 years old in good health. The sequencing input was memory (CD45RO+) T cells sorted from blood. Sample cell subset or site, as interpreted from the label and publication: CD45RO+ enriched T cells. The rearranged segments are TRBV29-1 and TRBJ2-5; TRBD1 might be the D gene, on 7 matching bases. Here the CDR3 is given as CSVGGRGYQETQYF. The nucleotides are TGCAGCGTCGGGGGCAGGGGGTACCAAGAGACCCAGTACTTC.